This record covers a single T cell receptor (beta chain). A junction end diverges from the germline sequence, so it may reflect a read error. The CDR3 sequence is 14 residues long. Per germline, CDR1 MNHEY and CDR2 SVGEGT. The data were obtained in a study of control samples from healthy donors and cancer patients. Data came from immunoSEQ multiplex PCR; TCRdb stores just in-frame clones and leaves some out. The profile covers some 100,000 clones, with 88% appearing a single time and roughly 14% taken by the ten largest. The sequencing input was blood. The sequence derives from a man aged 25 to 45 in good health. V is TRBV6-2 or TRBV6-3 and J is TRBJ2-7; D perhaps matches TRBD2 (5 bases). This CDR3 is CASSPFEGDGRLHF. Here the CDR3 DNA reads TGTGCCAGCAGTCCATTCGAGGGTGACGGAAGGTTACACTTC.